This TCR beta chain was retrieved from a study of blood T cells in healthy people across ages. Study conclusions and caveats: There were more naive CD4+ cells and higher diversity in long-lived donors than in aged donors.

The V gene lost 6 bases and the J gene lost 1 base, with 16 bases spanning the gap. The CDR3 runs 15 residues. In germline, CDR1 is KGHSH, CDR2 LQKENI. The donors, healthy Caucasians from Russia, were aged roughly 6 to 100. A minimum of 6 micrograms of total RNA was extracted per sample. Through a sample-barcoded 5' primer and a J-beta primer mix, a second PCR was run for roughly 6 to 11 cycles. Every cDNA was tagged by a template-switch adaptor with 12 random nucleotides. TCRdb ran MiXCR on the 5' RACE reads and lists one entry per CDR3 protein. The data hold approximately 900,000 distinct CDR3 sequences, with around 48% observed a single time. This clonotype was seen only a few times. The target antigen is unknown.

The sequence came from a man aged 25 to 45 in good health. The chain combines TRBV18 with TRBJ2-7, with a possible D match to TRBD1 (6 bases). The sample consisted of blood. This chain's CDR3 is CASSPTDQGSYEQYF. In DNA form, the CDR3 reads TGTGCCAGCTCCCCTACCGACCAGGGGTCCTACGAGCAGTACTTC.